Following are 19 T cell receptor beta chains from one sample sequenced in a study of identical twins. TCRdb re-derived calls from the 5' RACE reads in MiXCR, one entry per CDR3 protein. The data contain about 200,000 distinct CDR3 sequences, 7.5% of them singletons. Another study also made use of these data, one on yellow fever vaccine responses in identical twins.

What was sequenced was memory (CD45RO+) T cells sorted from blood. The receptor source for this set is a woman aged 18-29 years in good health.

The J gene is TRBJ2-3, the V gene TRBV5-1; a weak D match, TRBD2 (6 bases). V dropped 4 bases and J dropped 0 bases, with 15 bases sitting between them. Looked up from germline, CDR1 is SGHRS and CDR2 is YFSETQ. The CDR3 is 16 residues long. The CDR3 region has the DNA TGCGCCAGCAGCCGGGCCGGGACTCATAGCACAGATACGCAGTATTTT. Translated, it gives CASSRAGTHSTDTQYF.

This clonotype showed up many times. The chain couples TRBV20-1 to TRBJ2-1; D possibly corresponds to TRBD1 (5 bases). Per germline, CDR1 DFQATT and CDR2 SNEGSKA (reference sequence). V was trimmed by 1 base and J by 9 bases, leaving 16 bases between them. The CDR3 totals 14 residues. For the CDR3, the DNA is TGCAGTGCTAGAGCCGTCGACAGCCTTGTTGAGCAGTTCTTC. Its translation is CSARAVDSLVEQFF.

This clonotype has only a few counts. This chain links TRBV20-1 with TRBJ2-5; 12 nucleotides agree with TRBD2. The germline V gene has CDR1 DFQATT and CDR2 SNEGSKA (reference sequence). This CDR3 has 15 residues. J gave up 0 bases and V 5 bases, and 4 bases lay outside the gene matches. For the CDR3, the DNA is TGCAGTGCTGATAGGACTAGCGGGGACCAAGAGACCCAGTACTTC. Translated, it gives CSADRTSGDQETQYF.

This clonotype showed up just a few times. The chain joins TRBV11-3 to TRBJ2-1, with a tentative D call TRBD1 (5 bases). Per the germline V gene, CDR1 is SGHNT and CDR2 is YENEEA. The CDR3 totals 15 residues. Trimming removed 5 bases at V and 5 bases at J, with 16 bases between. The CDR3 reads CASSPSGLGNNEQFF. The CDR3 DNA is TGTGCCAGCAGCCCTTCAGGGCTTGGCAACAATGAGCAGTTCTTC.

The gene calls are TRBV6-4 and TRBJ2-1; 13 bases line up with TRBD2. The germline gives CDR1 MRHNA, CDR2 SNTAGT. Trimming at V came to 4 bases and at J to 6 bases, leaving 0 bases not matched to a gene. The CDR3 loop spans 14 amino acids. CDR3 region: CASSGTSGGNEQFF. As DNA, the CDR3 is TGTGCCAGCAGTGGGACTAGCGGGGGCAATGAGCAGTTCTTC.

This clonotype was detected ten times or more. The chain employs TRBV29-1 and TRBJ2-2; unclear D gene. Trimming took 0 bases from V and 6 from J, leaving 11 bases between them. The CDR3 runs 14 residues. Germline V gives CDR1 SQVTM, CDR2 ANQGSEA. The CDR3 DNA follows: TGCAGCGTTGAAGATAGTCAAGGTGCCGGGGAGCTGTTTTTT. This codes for CSVEDSQGAGELFF.

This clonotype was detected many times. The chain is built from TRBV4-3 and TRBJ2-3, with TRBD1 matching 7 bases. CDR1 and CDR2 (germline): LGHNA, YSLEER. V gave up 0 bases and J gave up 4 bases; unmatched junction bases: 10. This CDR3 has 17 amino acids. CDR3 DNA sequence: TGCGCCAGCAGCCAAGAGATGTTTGGGCAGGGGGCAGATACGCAGTATTTT. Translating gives CASSQEMFGQGADTQYF.

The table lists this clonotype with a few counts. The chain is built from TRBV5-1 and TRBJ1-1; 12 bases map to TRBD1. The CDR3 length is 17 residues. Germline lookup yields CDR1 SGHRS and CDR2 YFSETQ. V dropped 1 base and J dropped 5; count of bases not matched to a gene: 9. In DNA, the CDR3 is TGCGCCAGCAGCTTGTGGGGGACAGGGGGCGCGAGGACTGAAGCTTTCTTT. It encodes CASSLWGTGGARTEAFF.

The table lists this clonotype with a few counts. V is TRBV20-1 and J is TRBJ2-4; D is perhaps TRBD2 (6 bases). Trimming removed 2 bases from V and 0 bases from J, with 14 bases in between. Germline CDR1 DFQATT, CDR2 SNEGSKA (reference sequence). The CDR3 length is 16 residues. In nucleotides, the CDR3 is TGCAGTGCTAGATCTGGACTAACGTTAGCCAAAAACATTCAGTACTTC. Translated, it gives CSARSGLTLAKNIQYF.

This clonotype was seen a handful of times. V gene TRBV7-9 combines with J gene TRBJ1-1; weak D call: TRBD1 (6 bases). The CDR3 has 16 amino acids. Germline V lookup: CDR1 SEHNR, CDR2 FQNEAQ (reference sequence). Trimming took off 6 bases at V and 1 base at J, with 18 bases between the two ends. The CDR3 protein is CASSSQGSRANTEAFF. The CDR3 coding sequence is TGTGCCAGCAGTTCGCAGGGGTCTCGGGCGAACACTGAAGCTTTCTTT.

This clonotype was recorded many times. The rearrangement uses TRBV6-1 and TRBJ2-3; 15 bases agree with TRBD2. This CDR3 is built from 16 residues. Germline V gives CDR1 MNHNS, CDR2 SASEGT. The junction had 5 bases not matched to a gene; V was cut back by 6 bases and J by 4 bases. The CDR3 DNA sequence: TGTGCCAGCAGAAGGACTAGCGGGGGGGCCCCAGATACGCAGTATTTT. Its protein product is CASRRTSGGAPDTQYF.

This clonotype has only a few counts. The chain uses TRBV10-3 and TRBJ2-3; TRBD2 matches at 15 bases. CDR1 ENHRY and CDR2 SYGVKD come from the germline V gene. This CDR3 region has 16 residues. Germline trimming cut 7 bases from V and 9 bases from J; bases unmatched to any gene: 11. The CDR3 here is CAINPGTSGGSRTQYF. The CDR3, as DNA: TGTGCCATCAACCCGGGGACTAGCGGGGGGTCGCGGACGCAGTATTTT.

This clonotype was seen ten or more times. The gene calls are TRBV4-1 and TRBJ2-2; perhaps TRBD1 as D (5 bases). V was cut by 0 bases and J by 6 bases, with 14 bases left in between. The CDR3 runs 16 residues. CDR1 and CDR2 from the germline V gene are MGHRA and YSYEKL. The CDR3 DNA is TGCGCCAGCAGCCAAGATTGGGGCAGGCGAGCCGGGGAGCTGTTTTTT. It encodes CASSQDWGRRAGELFF.

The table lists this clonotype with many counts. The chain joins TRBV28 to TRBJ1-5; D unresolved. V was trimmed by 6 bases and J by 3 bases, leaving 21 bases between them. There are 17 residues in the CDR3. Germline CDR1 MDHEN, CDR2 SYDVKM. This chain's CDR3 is CASSHRQPTEFNQPQHF. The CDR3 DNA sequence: TGTGCCAGCAGCCACAGACAACCAACGGAATTCAATCAGCCCCAGCATTTT.

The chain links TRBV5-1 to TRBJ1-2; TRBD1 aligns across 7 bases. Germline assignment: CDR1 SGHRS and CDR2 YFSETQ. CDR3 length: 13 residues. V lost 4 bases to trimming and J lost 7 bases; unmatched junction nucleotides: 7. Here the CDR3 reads CASSPDRNVGYTF. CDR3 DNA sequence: TGCGCCAGCAGCCCGGACAGGAACGTTGGCTACACCTTC.

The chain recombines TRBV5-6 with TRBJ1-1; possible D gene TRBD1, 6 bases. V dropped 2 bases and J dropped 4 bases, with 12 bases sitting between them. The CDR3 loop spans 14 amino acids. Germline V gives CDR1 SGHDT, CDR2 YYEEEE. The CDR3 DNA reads TGTGCCAGCAGCTTTAGCCAGGGGAGCACTGAAGCTTTCTTT. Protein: CASSFSQGSTEAFF.

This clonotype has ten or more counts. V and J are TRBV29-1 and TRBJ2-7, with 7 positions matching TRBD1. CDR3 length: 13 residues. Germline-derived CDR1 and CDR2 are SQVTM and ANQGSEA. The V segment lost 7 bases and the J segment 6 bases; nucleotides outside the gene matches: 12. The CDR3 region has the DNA TGCAGCGCGGTACCCAAGGGGGCGGGCGAGCAGTACTTC. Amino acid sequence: CSAVPKGAGEQYF.

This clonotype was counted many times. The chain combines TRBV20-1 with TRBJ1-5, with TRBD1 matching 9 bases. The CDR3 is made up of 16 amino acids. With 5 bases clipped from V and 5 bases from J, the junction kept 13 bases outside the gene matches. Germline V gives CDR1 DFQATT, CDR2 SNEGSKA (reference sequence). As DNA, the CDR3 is TGCAGTGCTGGGGAACAGGGGGCGCGTCTCCATCAGCCCCAGCATTTT. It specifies CSAGEQGARLHQPQHF.

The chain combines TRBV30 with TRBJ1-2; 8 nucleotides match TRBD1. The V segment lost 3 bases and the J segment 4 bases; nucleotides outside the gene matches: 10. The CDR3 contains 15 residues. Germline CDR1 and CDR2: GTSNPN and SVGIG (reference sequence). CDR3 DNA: TGTGCCTGGAGCCCCAGGACAGGGATCGTCTATGGCTACACCTTC. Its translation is CAWSPRTGIVYGYTF.